This is a list of T cell receptor beta chains from one sample in a study of T cells after yellow fever vaccination. TCRdb redid the calling of the 5' RACE reads with MiXCR, one entry per CDR3 protein. The profile shows about 130,000 distinct CDR3 sequences, over 8% of them singletons. Sequencing used CD8+ T cells sorted from PBMCs, obtained on the day of the yellow fever booster vaccination. The receptor set was obtained from a young man who received the YFV17D yellow fever vaccine. Each CDR3 is given with its conserved first and last residue. The order of the fields is clone size, J gene, D gene, V gene, CDR3 protein, CDR3 DNA. The D gene is left open where the match is weak. Not all rows give a size; the values are once, few, many and, for expanded clones, a class.

>many|TRBJ1-2|.|TRBV10-3
CASLRDTSSYGYTF
TGTGCCTCTCTCCGGGACACGAGCTCCTATGGCTACACCTTC
>.|TRBJ2-3|.|TRBV7-9
CASEGPTDTQYF
TGTGCCAGCGAGGGACCCACAGATACGCAGTATTTT
>.|TRBJ2-1|TRBD2|TRBV4-1
CASSQIAGGPTYNEQFF
TGCGCCAGCAGCCAAATAGCGGGGGGGCCTACCTACAATGAGCAGTTCTTC
>few|TRBJ2-5|TRBD2|TRBV6-1
CASSVLAGEQETQYF
TGTGCCAGCAGTGTGCTAGCGGGGGAACAAGAGACCCAGTACTTC
>.|TRBJ2-5|TRBD2|TRBV20-1
CSAEPGLAAPGSQYF
TGCAGTGCTGAACCGGGACTAGCGGCCCCAGGGAGCCAGTACTTC
>many|TRBJ2-2|.|TRBV4-2
CASSQDPLVTGELFF
TGTGCCAGCAGCCAAGATCCCCTTGTCACCGGGGAGCTGTTTTTT
>many|TRBJ2-4|.|TRBV27
CASSFIGGLAKNIQYF
TGTGCCAGCAGTTTTATAGGGGGACTAGCCAAAAACATTCAGTACTTC
>few|TRBJ1-2|.|TRBV10-3
CAISESRQRGDGYTF
TGTGCCATCAGTGAGTCGAGGCAGCGTGGGGATGGCTACACCTTC
>.|TRBJ1-1|.|TRBV3-1
CASSQDTKGAFF
TGTGCCAGCAGCCAAGATACTAAAGGAGCTTTCTTT
>.|TRBJ2-7|TRBD1|TRBV29-1
CSVGDRFYEQYF
TGCAGCGTTGGGGACAGGTTCTACGAGCAGTACTTC
>.|TRBJ2-3|.|TRBV20-1
CSARGRRLPFKDTQYF
TGCAGTGCTAGAGGCAGGAGACTACCCTTTAAAGATACGCAGTATTTT
>.|TRBJ1-2|.|TRBV12-3/TRBV12-4
CASSDTGAFYGYTF
TGTGCCAGCAGTGACACCGGGGCCTTCTATGGCTACACCTTC
>.|TRBJ2-3|TRBD1|TRBV15
CATSRDRTGGLWDTQYF
TGTGCCACCAGCAGAGATAGGACAGGGGGTTTGTGGGATACGCAGTATTTT
>many|TRBJ2-1|.|TRBV4-3
CASSQDIGDNEQFF
TGCGCCAGCAGCCAAGATATCGGGGACAATGAGCAGTTCTTC
>many|TRBJ2-2|.|TRBV6-5
CASSYSEAGAVGELFF
TGTGCCAGCAGTTACTCGGAGGCAGGGGCGGTCGGGGAGCTGTTTTTT
>few|TRBJ1-5|.|TRBV14
CASSRSVGQPQHF
TGTGCCAGCAGCCGTAGCGTTGGGCAGCCCCAGCATTTT
>few|TRBJ1-2|.|TRBV5-1
CASSLGSRTYGYTF
TGCGCCAGCAGCTTGGGCAGCCGGACCTATGGCTACACCTTC
>few|TRBJ1-4|.|TRBV9
CASSPSDRDRVMKNCFF
.
>many|TRBJ1-1|.|TRBV6-2/TRBV6-3
CASSYSSEAFF
TGTGCCAGCAGTTACTCGTCCGAAGCTTTCTTT
>many|TRBJ1-1|.|TRBV4-3
CASSPIGAENTEAFF
TGCGCCAGCAGCCCAATAGGGGCCGAGAACACTGAAGCTTTCTTT
>few|TRBJ2-3|TRBD1|TRBV18
CASSPVTGTGAPDTQYF
TGTGCCAGCTCACCGGTTACCGGGACAGGGGCCCCAGATACGCAGTATTTT
>few|TRBJ2-6|.|TRBV4-1
CASSQVIGPTGANVLTF
TGCGCCAGCAGCCAAGTCATTGGGCCAACCGGGGCCAACGTCCTGACTTTC
>many|TRBJ1-2|.|TRBV7-3
CASSLFRPDGYTF
TGTGCCAGCAGCTTATTCAGACCGGACGGCTACACCTTC
>.|TRBJ1-1|.|TRBV2
CASRGGGSNTEAFF
TGTGCCAGCAGGGGCGGGGGATCGAACACTGAAGCTTTCTTT
>few|TRBJ2-7|.|TRBV15
CATSSDRGSYEQYF
TGTGCCACCAGCTCGGACAGAGGGAGCTACGAGCAGTACTTC
>few|TRBJ1-1|.|TRBV6-5
CASRPSAWTEAFF
TGTGCCAGCAGGCCCTCCGCGTGGACTGAAGCTTTCTTT
>.|TRBJ1-2|.|TRBV11-2
CASSLAEDGYTF
TGTGCCAGCAGCTTAGCGGAGGATGGCTACACCTTC
>many|TRBJ1-2|TRBD1|TRBV4-3
CASSQGTGYNYGYTF
TGCGCCAGCAGCCAGGGGACAGGATACAACTATGGCTACACCTTC
>few|TRBJ2-7|.|TRBV5-6
CASSFGQPYEQYF
TGTGCCAGCAGCTTTGGACAGCCTTACGAGCAGTACTTC
>few|TRBJ1-5|TRBD1|TRBV20-1
CSARDRGQEYQPQHF
TGCAGTGCTAGAGATAGGGGACAGGAGTATCAGCCCCAGCATTTT
>few|TRBJ2-2|TRBD2|TRBV19
CASSWASGEYTGELFF
TGTGCCAGTAGTTGGGCTAGCGGGGAATACACCGGGGAGCTGTTTTTT
>few|TRBJ1-1|.|TRBV6-2/TRBV6-3
CASSQRKGLLNTEAFF
TGTGCCAGCAGCCAGCGGAAAGGGTTATTGAACACTGAAGCTTTCTTT
>once|TRBJ1-6|TRBD1|TRBV15
CATSRGRQGKNSPLHF
TGTGCCACCAGCAGAGGCCGACAGGGGAAAAATTCACCCCTCCACTTT
>.|TRBJ1-2|.|TRBV19
CASEGPWGGYTF
TGTGCCAGTGAAGGCCCATGGGGTGGCTACACCTTC
>.|TRBJ2-2|TRBD2|TRBV10-3
CAISEVASGSGELFF
TGTGCCATCAGTGAAGTGGCTAGCGGTTCCGGGGAGCTGTTTTTT
>.|TRBJ1-5|.|TRBV6-2/TRBV6-3
CASNSIDTEVSNQPQHF
TGTGCCAGCAACTCAATCGACACCGAGGTGAGCAATCAGCCCCAGCATTTT
>few|TRBJ1-1|TRBD1|TRBV7-6
CASSAGTGFTEAFF
TGTGCCAGCAGCGCGGGGACAGGGTTCACTGAAGCTTTCTTT
>.|TRBJ1-2|.|TRBV5-5
CASLDRRGGYTF
TGTGCCAGCCTTGACAGGCGGGGTGGCTACACCTTC
>.|TRBJ2-6|.|TRBV4-3
CASSQERGSGANVLTF
TGCGCCAGCAGCCAAGAAAGGGGCTCTGGGGCCAACGTCCTGACTTTC
>few|TRBJ2-1|.|TRBV10-3
CAISEPGQHEQFF
TGTGCCATCAGTGAGCCCGGACAGCATGAGCAGTTCTTC
>few|TRBJ1-2|.|TRBV4-1
CASSRHGTDNYGYTF
TGCGCCAGCAGCCGCCACGGGACGGATAACTATGGCTACACCTTC
>.|TRBJ2-6|.|TRBV12-3/TRBV12-4
CASDSGANVLTF
TGTGCCAGCGACTCTGGGGCCAACGTCCTGACTTTC
>few|TRBJ2-3|TRBD1|TRBV7-6
CASSLFRMDRGPDTDTQYF
TGTGCCAGCAGCTTATTCCGCATGGACAGGGGGCCTGACACAGATACGCAGTATTTT
>.|TRBJ2-3|.|TRBV6-5
CASSYGGVRTDTQYF
TGTGCCAGCAGTTACGGCGGGGTCAGGACAGATACGCAGTATTTT
>many|TRBJ2-3|.|TRBV19
CASRPPGSWRSDTQYF
TGTGCCAGTAGACCCCCGGGATCCTGGAGGTCGGATACGCAGTATTTT
>.|TRBJ1-5|.|TRBV12-3/TRBV12-4
CASRGWRINQPQHF
TGTGCCAGCAGGGGTTGGCGGATCAATCAGCCCCAGCATTTT